This T cell receptor beta chain was sequenced for a study of T cell responses to AZD1222 COVID-19 vaccine. General observations from the study: Spike-specific TCRs gained breadth and depth after people received two AZD1222 doses. Just a handful of people given AZD1222 tested seropositive at baseline. Only after the peak T cell response were repertoires sampled. Donors skewed white British and female; clonal diversity was possibly underestimated.

The germline gives CDR1 GTSNPN, CDR2 SVGIG (reference sequence). The CDR3 covers 17 residues. V lost 1 base and J lost 2, with 19 bases in between. This clone was seen just once. The antigen is not known. Using immunoSEQ multiplex PCR, the repertoire was profiled, and TCRdb retains in-frame clones only, with some absent. This repertoire shows some 200,000 clones, roughly 92% found once; its top ten account for 1%. The rearrangement joins TRBV30 to TRBJ2-3; D tentatively fits TRBD1 or TRBD2 (5 bases each). This clonotype was obtained from an adult who received the AZD1222 COVID-19 vaccine. This material consisted of peripheral blood, taken 28 days after the second AZD1222 dose. The CDR3 coding sequence is TGTGCCTGGAGTGCCAAGAGGGACGGATATTTCACAGATACGCAGTATTTT. Amino acids: CAWSAKRDGYFTDTQYF.